This T cell receptor beta chain was documented in a study of blood T cell repertoires in COVID-19. Between the trimmed V and J ends, which lost 3 bases and 0 bases, there was a span of 12 bases. The CDR3 consists of 15 residues. CDR1 is GTSNPN and CDR2 is SVGIG in the germline V gene (reference sequence). Per the original methods: For nucleated cells, counts were estimated from reference gene primer amplification. Here immunoSEQ multiplex PCR was the method, and the copy in TCRdb shows in-frame clones only, minus some. V, J and clone size are taken as reported in that table, and D and trimming were inferred from the DNA itself. The sample has around 170,000 clones; approximately 86% are singletons. A Seattle source enrolled patients during active infection and followed them longitudinally.

The genes are TRBV30 and TRBJ1-5; D is possibly TRBD1 (5 bases). This TCR was sampled from a man in his 60s with COVID-19, enrolled during active disease. What was sequenced was peripheral blood. The CDR3 reads CAWSPGGSSNQPQHF. CDR3 DNA sequence: TGTGCCTGGAGCCCCGGGGGTAGTAGCAATCAGCCCCAGCATTTT.